Shown below are 15 T cell receptor beta chains from a single sample sequenced in a study of cytomegalovirus exposure and HLA in healthy donors (dated by TCRdb to the late 2010s). Library construction relied on the immunoSEQ multiplex PCR assay. A mixture of 60 forward primers for TCR Vbeta segments and 13 reverse primers for TCR Jbeta segments was used in the multiplex PCR. Imported from immuneACCESS, the table was reduced by TCRdb to in-frame sequences with V and J called. These copies leave out some clones; in studies compared against another copy, an unresolved V gene accounts for under half, and the cause of the remainder is not known. The sample yields around 140,000 clones; roughly four fifths were counted once. Approximately 2% of the sample rests with the top ten. Sequenced input: PBMCs. These receptors all come from a woman in her thirties or forties in good health and CMV-seronegative.

The gene calls are TRBV6-1 and TRBJ1-6; the match to TRBD1 covers 7 bases. V gave up 2 bases and J gave up 0 bases; unmatched junction bases: 22. The CDR3 has 23 residues. Germline CDR1 and CDR2: MNHNS and SASEGT. CDR3 in amino acids: CASSELSSDPGQWVSSYNSPLHF. Here the CDR3 DNA reads TGTGCCAGCAGTGAACTCAGTTCGGACCCGGGACAGTGGGTTAGCTCCTATAATTCACCCCTCCACTTT.

V gene TRBV27 combines with J gene TRBJ2-5; tentative D call: TRBD1 (6 bases). V lost 4 bases and J 5 bases, leaving 17 bases between the germline ends. The CDR3 consists of 15 residues. Per germline, CDR1 MNHEY and CDR2 SMNVEV (reference sequence). Here the CDR3 DNA reads TGTGCCAGCAGTTGGACAGAAAAGTGGGGGGAGACCCAGTACTTC. Its protein product is CASSWTEKWGETQYF.

The chain recombines TRBV5-1 with TRBJ2-1; 7 bases fit TRBD2. The CDR3 has 14 amino acids. Losses at the gene ends were 7 bases for V and 6 bases for J; bases not matched to a gene: 10. Germline values: CDR1 SGHRS, CDR2 YFSETQ. The CDR3 loop is CASGPGDYINEQFF. CDR3 nucleotide sequence: TGCGCCAGCGGGCCGGGGGACTACATCAATGAGCAGTTCTTC. Supplemented by reference TRBV5-1 and TRBJ2-1, the full variable domain reads KAGVTQTPRYLIKTRGQQVTLSCSPISGHRSVSWYQQTPGQGLQFLFEYFSETQRNKGNFPGRFSGRQFSNSRSEMNVSTLELGDSALYLCASGPGDYINEQFFGPGTRLTVL.

This rearrangement joins TRBV7-2 to TRBJ2-1, with 10 positions matching TRBD2. This CDR3 has 15 amino acids. V lost 4 bases to trimming and J lost 8 bases; unmatched junction nucleotides: 8. CDR1 and CDR2 (germline): SGHTA, FQGNSA. The CDR3 DNA reads TGTGCCAGCAGCTCGCTAGCGGGAGTATGGGATGAGCAGTTCTTC. Protein product: CASSSLAGVWDEQFF.

The chain employs TRBV5-1 and TRBJ1-1; possibly TRBD1 for D (6 bases). Trimming cost V 3 bases and J 4 bases, with 13 bases left between them. Germline CDR1 reads SGHRS; CDR2 reads YFSETQ. The CDR3 loop spans 14 amino acids. As DNA, the CDR3 is TGCGCCAGCAGCTGGGGCGTAGGGGGCACTGAAGCTTTCTTT. Translation: CASSWGVGGTEAFF.

The J gene is TRBJ2-7, the V gene TRBV6-5, with D unclear. Trimming took off 5 bases at V and 12 bases at J, with 20 bases between the two ends. Germline CDR1 reads MNHEY; CDR2 reads SVGAGI. There are 13 residues in the CDR3. CDR3 bases: TGTGCCAGCAGTGAAATTTCTTCCGAGGTGGTGTACTTC. It translates to CASSEISSEVVYF.

The rearrangement links TRBV28 to TRBJ1-1, with 7 nucleotides matching TRBD1. Germline values: CDR1 MDHEN, CDR2 SYDVKM. Germline trimming cut 6 bases from V and 0 bases from J; bases unmatched to any gene: 13. CDR3 length: 17 residues. CDR3 coding DNA: TGTGCCAGCAGACCCTTTAACAGGGGAAGTGTGAACACTGAAGCTTTCTTT. It translates to CASRPFNRGSVNTEAFF.

CDR3 nucleotides: TGTGCCAGCACTACCTGGCTGGAGACAGGCGGGGAGCTGTTTTTT. Its protein product is CASTTWLETGGELFF. The chain is built from TRBV27 and TRBJ2-2, with a weak D call TRBD1 (6 bases). Germline V gives CDR1 MNHEY, CDR2 SMNVEV (reference sequence). The CDR3 has 15 amino acids. V was pared by 7 bases and J by 7 bases, with 19 bases between.

The chain has TRBV27 and TRBJ2-7; 7 bases map to TRBD1. The CDR3 length is 15 residues. CDR1 and CDR2 from the germline V gene are MNHEY and SMNVEV (reference sequence). V lost 5 bases to trimming and J lost 6 bases; unmatched junction nucleotides: 13. The CDR3 DNA follows: TGTGCCAGCAGTGAAAGGTGGACAGGCCGGATCGAGCAGTACTTC. Its protein product is CASSERWTGRIEQYF.

V gene TRBV9 combines with J gene TRBJ2-2, with TRBD1 matching over 7 bases. The CDR3 totals 15 residues. With V trimmed by 4 bases and J by 8 bases, 11 bases remained unmatched. Germline values: CDR1 SGDLS, CDR2 YYNGEE. For the CDR3, the DNA is TGTGCCAGCAGCAGACAGGGAAGGTCGGGAGGGGAGCTGTTTTTT. Protein sequence: CASSRQGRSGGELFF.

The CDR3, as DNA: TGTGCCAGCAGTTCTCGGTGGTTCGAGACCCAGTACTTC. Amino acids: CASSSRWFETQYF. The V call is TRBV28, the J call TRBJ2-5, with D unresolved. V was pared by 4 bases and J by 5 bases, with 11 bases between. In germline, CDR1 is MDHEN, CDR2 SYDVKM. This CDR3 spans 13 amino acids.

The genes are TRBV5-1 and TRBJ2-7; D is uncertain. Germline values: CDR1 SGHRS, CDR2 YFSETQ. With 0 bases removed from V and 2 bases from J, the gap between germline ends came to 12 bases. This CDR3 spans 15 amino acids. CDR3 in amino acids: CASSLGAAQTYEQYF. The CDR3 region has the DNA TGCGCCAGCAGCTTGGGGGCAGCCCAGACCTACGAGCAGTACTTC.

J is TRBJ2-3 and V is TRBV9; the match to TRBD2 covers 7 bases. The germline gives CDR1 SGDLS, CDR2 YYNGEE. V shed 0 bases and J 8 bases; nucleotides not matched to a gene: 9. The length of the CDR3 is 15 residues. The CDR3 region is CASSVGGLVMGTQYF. The DNA of the CDR3 is TGTGCCAGCAGCGTAGGTGGACTAGTGATGGGTACGCAGTATTTT.

This chain links TRBV28 with TRBJ2-7; D not resolved. V dropped 5 bases and J dropped 6 bases, with 8 bases sitting between them. Per the germline V gene, CDR1 is MDHEN and CDR2 is SYDVKM. The CDR3 extends over 11 amino acids. As DNA, the CDR3 is TGTGCCAGCAGTCCGCGATTCGAGCAGTACTTC. Amino acids: CASSPRFEQYF.

J is TRBJ1-2 and V is TRBV28, with 9 bases matching TRBD1. The J segment lost 5 bases and the V segment lost 8 bases, leaving 6 bases of the junction unmatched. The CDR3 sequence is 13 residues long. CDR1 and CDR2 from the germline V gene are MDHEN and SYDVKM. The CDR3 region is CASVQGARYGYTF. CDR3 nucleotide sequence: TGTGCCAGCGTACAGGGGGCGCGATATGGCTACACCTTC.